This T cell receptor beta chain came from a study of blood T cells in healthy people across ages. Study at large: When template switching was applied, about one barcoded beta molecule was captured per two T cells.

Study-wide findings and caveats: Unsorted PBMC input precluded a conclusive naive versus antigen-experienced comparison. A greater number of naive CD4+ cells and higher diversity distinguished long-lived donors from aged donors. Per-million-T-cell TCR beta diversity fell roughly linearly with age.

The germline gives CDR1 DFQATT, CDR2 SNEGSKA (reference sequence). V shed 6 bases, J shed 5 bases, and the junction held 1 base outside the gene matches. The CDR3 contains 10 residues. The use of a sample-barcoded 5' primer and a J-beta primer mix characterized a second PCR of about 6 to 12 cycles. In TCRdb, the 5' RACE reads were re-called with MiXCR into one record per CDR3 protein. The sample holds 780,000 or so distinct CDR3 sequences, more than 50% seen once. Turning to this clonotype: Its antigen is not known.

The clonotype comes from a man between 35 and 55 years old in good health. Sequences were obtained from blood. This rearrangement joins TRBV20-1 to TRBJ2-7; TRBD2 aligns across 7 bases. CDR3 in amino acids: CSAGRHEQYF. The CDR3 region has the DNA TGCAGTGCCGGGAGGCACGAGCAGTACTTC.